The present T cell receptor (beta chain) was sequenced within a study of blood T cell repertoires in COVID-19. Study-level information: Samples of COVID-19 (acute and convalescent) were obtained from the United States, Italy and Spain. PBMCs, B-cell-depleted T cells, or T cells provided the cDNA or gDNA that made up the material.

CDR3 length equals 16 residues. Germline loops: CDR1 SGHTA, CDR2 FQGNSA. V was cut by 1 base and J by 2 bases, with 9 bases left in between. Two negative PCRs, clearance, or symptom resolution were required of recovered Cohort 3 donors. Authors' processing steps: Nucleated cell number was recorded as an estimate derived from reference gene primer amplification. The table came from immunoSEQ multiplex PCR; TCRdb's copy has only in-frame clones and leaves some out. The DNA was the basis for D and trimming; V, J and clone size are from that table. The sample has 200,000 or so clones, about 85% seen once.

The chain recombines TRBV7-2 with TRBJ1-6, with D unclear. What was sequenced was PBMCs or T cells enriched from blood (not recorded which). The receptor's source is a man aged 25 to 40 who had recovered from COVID-19. The CDR3 spells CASSLDSRPYNSPLHF. The DNA for the CDR3 is TGTGCCAGCAGCTTAGATAGCAGACCCTATAATTCACCCCTCCACTTT. The full variable domain, with the rest looked up from reference TRBV7-2 and TRBJ1-6, is GAGVSQSPSNKVTEKGKDVELRCDPISGHTALYWYRQSLGQGLEFLIYFQGNSAPDKSGLPSDRFSAERTGGSVSTLTIQRTQQEDSAVYLCASSLDSRPYNSPLHFGNGTRLTVT.